The 32 T cell receptor beta chains presented below share a single source sample, sequenced in a study of T cell responses to AZD1222 COVID-19 vaccine. The data were produced by immunoSEQ multiplex PCR, yet TCRdb's version contains in-frame clones alone and is incomplete. The sample yields tens of thousands of clones, about 83% seen once. The source was peripheral blood, collected on day 0 of AZD1222 vaccination. The receptors were gathered from an adult in good health.

This chain connects TRBV9 to TRBJ2-1; 14 bases line up with TRBD2. The CDR3 covers 17 residues. V shed 1 base and J 7 bases; nucleotides not matched to a gene: 7. CDR1 and CDR2 from the germline V gene are SGDLS and YYNGEE. The DNA of the CDR3 is TGTGCCAGCAGCGTATTATATGGACTAGCGGGGGGTAATGAGCAGTTCTTC. This gives the protein CASSVLYGLAGGNEQFF. The full variable domain, completed using reference TRBV9 and TRBJ2-1, is DSGVTQTPKHLITATGQRVTLRCSPRSGDLSVYWYQQSLDQGLQFLIQYYNGEERAKGNILERFSAQQFPDLHSELNLSSLELGDSALYFCASSVLYGLAGGNEQFFGPGTRLTVL.

This clone was detected once. CDR3 amino acids: CASNNPGQPYNEQFF. The CDR3 region has the DNA TGTGCCAGCAATAACCCGGGACAACCCTACAATGAGCAGTTCTTC. The chain uses TRBV5-8 and TRBJ2-1, with D perhaps matching TRBD1 (6 bases). The germline CDR1 and CDR2 sequences are SGHTS and YDEGEE. The CDR3 length is 15 residues. The ends were cut back, 6 bases at V and 2 bases at J, with 15 bases in the middle.

V and J are TRBV19 and TRBJ1-2; TRBD1 matches at 8 bases. V lost 7 bases to trimming and J lost 4 bases; unmatched junction nucleotides: 5. This CDR3 spans 13 amino acids. CDR1 and CDR2 from the germline V gene are LNHDA and SQIVND (reference sequence). CDR3 residues: CASTPGTGYGYTF. The CDR3 nucleotides read TGTGCCAGTACCCCGGGGACAGGCTATGGCTACACCTTC.

About this clone: One end of the junction is discordant with germline, which a read error may explain. This chain joins TRBV7-7 and TRBJ2-2; maybe TRBD2 (7 bases). The CDR3 is made up of 16 amino acids. Germline lookup yields CDR1 SSHAT and CDR2 FNYEAQ (reference sequence). The CDR3 sequence: CASSSLGGAPTGELFF. The CDR3 coding sequence is TGTGCTAGCAGCTCCCTGGGGGGGGCGCCCACCGGGGAGCTGTTTTTT.

This clone has more than one count but fewer than ten. The gene calls are TRBV11-2 and TRBJ1-4; D is possibly TRBD1 (6 bases). Germline lookup yields CDR1 SGHAT and CDR2 FQNNGV. The CDR3 consists of 13 residues. The V end was cut by 4 bases, the J end by 8 bases, with 11 bases between. The CDR3 DNA is TGTGCCAGCAGCTCGGGGGCAAGGGAAAAACTGTTTTTT. Its translation is CASSSGAREKLFF.

This clone turned up a few times. In DNA, the CDR3 is TGTGCCTCAGACTACGGCAACTCGGGTGAAGCTTTCTTT. Its translation is CASDYGNSGEAFF. This chain joins TRBV2 and TRBJ1-1; D is unclear. Germline V gene sequence: CDR1 SNHLY, CDR2 FYNNEI. Trimming took off 11 bases at V and 7 bases at J, with 20 bases between the two ends. The CDR3 consists of 13 residues.

The chain employs TRBV9 and TRBJ1-1; D call uncertain. The length of the CDR3 is 15 residues. The germline V and J ends were trimmed by 0 bases and 0 bases, with 9 bases remaining between them. Germline V gives CDR1 SGDLS, CDR2 YYNGEE. The CDR3: CASSVGTDMNTEAFF. DNA of the CDR3: TGTGCCAGCAGCGTAGGCACAGATATGAACACTGAAGCTTTCTTT. Complete variable domain (other parts from reference TRBV9 and TRBJ1-1): DSGVTQTPKHLITATGQRVTLRCSPRSGDLSVYWYQQSLDQGLQFLIQYYNGEERAKGNILERFSAQQFPDLHSELNLSSLELGDSALYFCASSVGTDMNTEAFFGQGTRLTVV.

This clone has only a few counts. The chain links TRBV28 to TRBJ1-1; TRBD1 might be the D (6 bases). Trimming pared 7 bases from V and 1 base from J, leaving 13 bases between. CDR3 size: 14 residues. CDR1 MDHEN and CDR2 SYDVKM come from the germline V gene. The CDR3 loop reads CASKGGQENTEAFF. CDR3 in DNA: TGTGCCAGCAAGGGGGGACAAGAGAACACTGAAGCTTTCTTT. Full variable domain (rest looked up from reference TRBV28 and TRBJ1-1): DVKVTQSSRYLVKRTGEKVFLECVQDMDHENMFWYRQDPGLGLRLIYFSYDVKMKEKGDIPEGYSVSREKKERFSLILESASTNQTSMYLCASKGGQENTEAFFGQGTRLTVV.

J is TRBJ2-3 and V is TRBV11-2, with 10 bases aligning to TRBD2. Germline V gene data show CDR1 as SGHAT and CDR2 as FQNNGV. The junction had 7 bases not matched to a gene; V was cut back by 5 bases and J by 5 bases. The CDR3 length is 15 residues. The CDR3 is CASSPRTSGGDTQYF. CDR3 nucleotides: TGTGCCAGCAGCCCTCGGACTAGCGGCGGAGATACGCAGTATTTT.

The V call is TRBV10-3, the J call TRBJ1-1; 7 bases agree with TRBD1. Germline V gene data show CDR1 as ENHRY and CDR2 as SYGVKD. J was trimmed by 2 bases and V by 5 bases; bases with no gene match: 5. The CDR3 is 14 amino acids. The CDR3 nucleotides read TGTGCCATCAGTCAAAGGGGGCGCAACACTGAAGCTTTCTTT. Protein sequence: CAISQRGRNTEAFF.

V gene TRBV5-4 combines with J gene TRBJ1-2, with D possibly matching TRBD1 (5 bases). The V end was cut by 4 bases, the J end by 0 bases, with 13 bases between. This CDR3 contains 15 residues. Germline V CDR1 and CDR2: SGHNT, YYREEE (reference sequence). CDR3 amino acids: CASSPPGTANYGYTF. As DNA, the CDR3 is TGTGCCAGCAGCCCCCCCGGGACCGCTAACTATGGCTACACCTTC.

V gene TRBV10-3 combines with J gene TRBJ2-5; weak D call: TRBD1 (6 bases). The V and J ends lost 7 bases and 4 bases respectively, with 13 bases between them. The CDR3 length is 13 residues. Germline V gene data show CDR1 as ENHRY and CDR2 as SYGVKD. The CDR3 sequence is CAITNTGLETQYF. In DNA, the CDR3 is TGTGCCATCACCAACACAGGGCTAGAGACCCAGTACTTC.

This chain uses TRBV6-2 or TRBV6-3 with TRBJ1-5; no firm D call. The germline CDR1 and CDR2 sequences are MNHEY and SVGEGT. The CDR3 contains 15 residues. Trimming removed 3 bases at V and 3 bases at J, with 12 bases between. The CDR3 spells CASSYGGGANQPQHF. CDR3 in DNA: TGTGCCAGCAGTTATGGTGGAGGAGCCAATCAGCCCCAGCATTTT.

This clone was detected once. The rearrangement uses TRBV7-2 and TRBJ1-1; TRBD1 might be the D (6 bases). The CDR3 length is 13 residues. Germline lookup yields CDR1 SGHTA and CDR2 FQGNSA. Trimming stripped 5 bases from V and 4 bases from J, with 11 bases between. CDR3 sequence: CASSPYRATEAFF. CDR3 bases: TGTGCCAGCAGCCCCTACAGGGCCACTGAAGCTTTCTTT.

This chain connects TRBV30 to TRBJ1-3, with a weak D call TRBD1 (5 bases). The V gene's germline CDR1 is GTSNPN and CDR2 SVGIG (reference sequence). Between the trimmed V and J ends, which lost 2 bases and 0 bases, there was a span of 8 bases. This CDR3 spans 14 amino acids. DNA for the CDR3: TGTGCCTGGAGTATGGGACGCTCTGGAAACACCATATATTTT. Translated, it gives CAWSMGRSGNTIYF.

J is TRBJ1-5 and V is TRBV12-2. TRBV12-2 has pseudogene status. This CDR3 comprises 17 residues. This CDR3 is CASSLSAGRRKYQPQHF. CDR3 sequence (DNA): TGTGCAAGTTCGTTATCGGCGGGTAGGAGGAAGTATCAGCCCCAGCATTTT.

The chain is built from TRBV9 and TRBJ1-2; possible D gene TRBD1, 5 bases. This CDR3 is 12 amino acids long. Germline V gene lookup returns CDR1 SGDLS and CDR2 YYNGEE. V lost 4 bases and J 9 bases, leaving 13 bases between the germline ends. The CDR3 sequence: CASSPVDSSYTF. CDR3 nucleotides: TGTGCCAGCAGCCCAGTTGACAGTAGCTACACCTTC.

The chain recombines TRBV7-2 with TRBJ1-5; D not certain. The CDR3 spans 15 residues. Between the trimmed V and J ends, which lost 1 base and 8 bases, there was a span of 15 bases. Germline CDR1 SGHTA, CDR2 FQGNSA. DNA of the CDR3: TGTGCCAGCAGCTTAGGGTTTGGTTCCGGAGAGCCCCAGCATTTT. Translating it yields CASSLGFGSGEPQHF.

This clone was detected only a few times. V and J are TRBV4-1 and TRBJ1-5; the match to TRBD1 covers 7 bases. CDR3 length equals 15 residues. J was trimmed by 6 bases and V by 3 bases; bases with no gene match: 8. Germline V CDR1 and CDR2: MGHRA, YSYEKL. The CDR3 DNA reads TGCGCCAGCAGCCACGCCGGGACAGTCAGTCAGCCCCAGCATTTT. Its translation: CASSHAGTVSQPQHF.

This chain uses TRBV19 with TRBJ1-2; no clear D gene. Germline CDR1 reads LNHDA; CDR2 reads SQIVND (reference sequence). The CDR3 has 13 residues. V gave up 4 bases and J gave up 1 base, with 7 bases separating them. CDR3 loop: CASSTLNNYGYTF. CDR3 coding DNA: TGTGCCAGTAGTACACTAAATAACTATGGCTACACCTTC.

The V and J genes are TRBV11-1 and TRBJ1-1; TRBD1 is a possible D gene (6 bases). Germline V gives CDR1 SGHAT, CDR2 FQDESV (reference sequence). CDR3 length equals 15 residues. Trimming took 0 bases from V and 10 from J, leaving 18 bases between them. CDR3 DNA: TGTGCCAGCAGCTTAGCGCGGGGGGCAGGTCGACGAGCTTTCTTT. Its translation is CASSLARGAGRRAFF.

This clone was counted between two and nine times. This chain connects TRBV4-2 to TRBJ1-5; D unresolved. Trimming pared 3 bases from V and 2 bases from J, leaving 8 bases between. Per germline, CDR1 LGHNA and CDR2 YNFKEQ. This CDR3 spans 14 amino acids. The CDR3 reads CASSHEWGNQPQHF. The CDR3 region has the DNA TGTGCCAGCAGCCACGAGTGGGGCAATCAGCCCCAGCATTTT.

The chain has TRBV3-1 (or the pseudogene TRBV3-2) and TRBJ1-1; D remains ambiguous. CDR1 and CDR2 (germline): LGHDT, YNNKEL (reference sequence). The length of the CDR3 is 14 residues. The V gene lost 1 base and the J gene lost 3 bases, with 9 bases spanning the gap. CDR3 coding DNA: TGTGCCAGCAGCCAAGGCAGTACTCACACTGAAGCTTTCTTT. It yields the protein CASSQGSTHTEAFF.

V usage is TRBV12-3 or TRBV12-4 and J usage is TRBJ1-5, with no clear D. The CDR3 is 12 amino acids. Trimming pared 4 bases from V and 12 bases from J, leaving 13 bases between. For the CDR3, the DNA is TGTGCCAGCAGTTACGGACCCTTTTTCCAGCATTTT. This encodes CASSYGPFFQHF.

Of note for this clone: In the same sample, other DNA sequences code for this CDR3. The J gene is TRBJ2-7, the V gene TRBV4-1, with D perhaps matching TRBD1 (6 bases). Per germline, CDR1 MGHRA and CDR2 YSYEKL. The CDR3 has 15 residues. Trimming left V 4 bases short and J 0 bases short, with 13 bases between. The CDR3 region is CASSPTGPPSYEQYF. The CDR3, as DNA: TGCGCCAGCAGCCCGACAGGCCCACCCTCCTACGAGCAGTACTTC.

The CDR3 sequence is CASSIQRGRTDTQYF. Here the CDR3 DNA reads TGTGCCAGTAGTATACAGCGGGGACGCACAGATACGCAGTATTTT. The genes are TRBV19 and TRBJ2-3, with 7 bases aligning to TRBD2. CDR3 length: 15 residues. V dropped 2 bases and J dropped 1; count of bases not matched to a gene: 3. Looked up from germline, CDR1 is LNHDA and CDR2 is SQIVND (reference sequence).

The chain is built from TRBV28 and TRBJ1-2; possible D gene TRBD1, 5 bases. CDR3 length: 12 residues. V lost 5 bases and J 5 bases, leaving 9 bases between the germline ends. Germline CDR1 and CDR2: MDHEN and SYDVKM. Here the CDR3 reads CASSVSGYGYTF. DNA for the CDR3: TGTGCCAGCAGTGTTTCAGGGTATGGCTACACCTTC.

The chain is built from TRBV4-3 and TRBJ1-6, with D possibly TRBD1 on 5 matching bases. Germline assignment: CDR1 LGHNA and CDR2 YSLEER. The germline V and J ends were trimmed by 0 bases and 9 bases, with 18 bases remaining between them. CDR3 length equals 17 residues. The CDR3 spells CASSQERAGWDGSPLHF. The CDR3 bases are TGCGCCAGCAGCCAAGAGAGGGCAGGGTGGGATGGTTCACCCCTCCACTTT.

CDR3 coding DNA: TGTGCCAGCAGCTTGGACGGTATGGGCACAGATACGCAGTATTTT. Protein sequence: CASSLDGMGTDTQYF. The chain combines TRBV5-4 with TRBJ2-3; D is undetermined. The V and J ends lost 0 bases and 1 base respectively, with 9 bases between them. Per the germline V gene, CDR1 is SGHNT and CDR2 is YYREEE (reference sequence). This CDR3 is 15 amino acids long.

CDR3 amino acids: CASSLIQGRRGNEQFF. The CDR3 DNA sequence: TGTGCCAGCAGCTTAATACAGGGGCGCCGAGGAAATGAGCAGTTCTTC. The chain recombines TRBV7-2 with TRBJ2-1; 7 bases line up with TRBD1. The trim removed 2 bases at V and 7 bases at J, leaving 11 bases unmatched. The CDR3 is 16 residues long. The germline V gene has CDR1 SGHTA and CDR2 FQGNSA.

The chain has TRBV11-2 and TRBJ2-7, with D tentatively TRBD2 (6 bases). Germline V CDR1 and CDR2: SGHAT, FQNNGV. Deletions cut 5 bases from V and 0 bases from J, with 11 bases between. The CDR3 runs to 14 residues. The CDR3 region has the DNA TGTGCCAGCAGCCCCCGGGACTCCTCCTACGAGCAGTACTTC. Encoded protein: CASSPRDSSYEQYF. The full variable domain, completed using reference TRBV11-2 and TRBJ2-7, is EAGVAQSPRYKIIEKRQSVAFWCNPISGHATLYWYQQILGQGPKLLIQFQNNGVVDDSQLPKDRFSAERLKGVDSTLKIQPAKLEDSAVYLCASSPRDSSYEQYFGPGTRLTVT.

This chain links TRBV29-1 with TRBJ1-2; the D is unclear. Germline V CDR1 and CDR2: SQVTM, ANQGSEA. This CDR3 comprises 14 residues. V shed 1 base and J shed 4 bases, with 13 bases lying between them. CDR3: CSVEAGPVGYGYTF. DNA for the CDR3: TGCAGCGTTGAAGCAGGCCCCGTGGGCTATGGCTACACCTTC.